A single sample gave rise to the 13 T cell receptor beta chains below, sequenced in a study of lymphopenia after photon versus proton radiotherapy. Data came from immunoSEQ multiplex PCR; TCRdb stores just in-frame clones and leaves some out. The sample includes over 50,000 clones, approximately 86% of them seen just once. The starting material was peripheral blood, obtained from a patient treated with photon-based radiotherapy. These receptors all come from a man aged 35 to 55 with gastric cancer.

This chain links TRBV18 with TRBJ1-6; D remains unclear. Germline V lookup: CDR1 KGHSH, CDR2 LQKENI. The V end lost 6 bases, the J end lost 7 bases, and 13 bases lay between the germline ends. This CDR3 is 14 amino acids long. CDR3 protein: CASSFRASNSPLHF. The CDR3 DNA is TGTGCCAGCTCGTTCCGGGCCTCAAATTCACCCCTCCACTTT.

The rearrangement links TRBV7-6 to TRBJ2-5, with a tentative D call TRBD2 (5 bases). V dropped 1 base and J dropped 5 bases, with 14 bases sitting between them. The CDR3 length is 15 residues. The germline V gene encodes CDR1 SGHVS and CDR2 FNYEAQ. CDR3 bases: TGTGCCAGCAGCTTAGTAGGTGGAGGTGGGGAGACCCAGTACTTC. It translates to CASSLVGGGGETQYF.

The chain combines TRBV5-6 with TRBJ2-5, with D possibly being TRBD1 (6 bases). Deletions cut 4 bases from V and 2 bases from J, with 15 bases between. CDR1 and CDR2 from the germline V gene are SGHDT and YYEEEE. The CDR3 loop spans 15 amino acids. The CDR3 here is CASSPQGNGQETQYF. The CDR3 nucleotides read TGTGCCAGCAGCCCCCAGGGGAACGGGCAAGAGACCCAGTACTTC.

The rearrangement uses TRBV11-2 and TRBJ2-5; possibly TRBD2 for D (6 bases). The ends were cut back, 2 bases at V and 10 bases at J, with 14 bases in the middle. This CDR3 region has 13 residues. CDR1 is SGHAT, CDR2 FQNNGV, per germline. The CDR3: CASSLKTAGGQYF. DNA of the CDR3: TGTGCCAGCAGCTTAAAAACGGCCGGGGGCCAGTACTTC.

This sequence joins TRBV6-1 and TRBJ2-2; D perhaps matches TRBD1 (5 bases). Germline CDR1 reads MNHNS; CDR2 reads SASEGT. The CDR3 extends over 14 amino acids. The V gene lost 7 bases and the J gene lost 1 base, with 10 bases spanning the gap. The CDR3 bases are TGTGCCAGCACCCCAGGACAGAACACCGGGGAGCTGTTTTTT. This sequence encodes CASTPGQNTGELFF.

CDR3 bases: TGCGCCAGCAGCCACCCATTGAAGGGATTCTATGGCTACACCTTC. Its protein is CASSHPLKGFYGYTF. This chain joins TRBV4-1 and TRBJ1-2; D remains unclear. From germline, CDR1 is MGHRA and CDR2 YSYEKL. V was shortened by 3 bases and J by 4 bases, with 15 bases between the two germline ends. CDR3 length equals 15 residues.

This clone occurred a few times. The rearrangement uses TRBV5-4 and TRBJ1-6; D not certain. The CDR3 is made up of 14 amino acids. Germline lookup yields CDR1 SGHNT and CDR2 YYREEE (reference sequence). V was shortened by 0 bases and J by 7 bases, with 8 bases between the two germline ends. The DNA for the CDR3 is TGTGCCAGCAGCTTGGTGGGCGCCAATTCACCCCTCCACTTT. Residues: CASSLVGANSPLHF.

The CDR3 here is CASSLGSGGTNEQFF. As DNA, the CDR3 is TGTGCCAGCAGCTTAGGTAGCGGGGGGACCAATGAGCAGTTCTTC. The chain has TRBV13 and TRBJ2-1, with 10 bases fitting TRBD2. J gave up 6 bases and V 0 bases, and 2 bases lay outside the gene matches. The germline V gene has CDR1 PRHDT and CDR2 FYEKMQ (reference sequence). The CDR3 totals 15 residues.

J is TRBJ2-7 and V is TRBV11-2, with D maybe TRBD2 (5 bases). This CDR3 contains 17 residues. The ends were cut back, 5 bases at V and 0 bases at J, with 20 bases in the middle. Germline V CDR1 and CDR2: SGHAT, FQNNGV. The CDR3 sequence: CASSEEAVGSRSYEQYF. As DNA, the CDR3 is TGTGCCAGCAGCGAGGAGGCGGTGGGCAGTCGCTCCTACGAGCAGTACTTC.

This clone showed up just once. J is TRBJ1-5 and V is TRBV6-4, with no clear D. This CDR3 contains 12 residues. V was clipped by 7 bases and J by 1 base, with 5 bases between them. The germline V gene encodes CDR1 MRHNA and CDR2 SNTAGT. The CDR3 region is CASKRSNQPQHF. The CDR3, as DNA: TGTGCCAGCAAGAGGAGCAATCAGCCCCAGCATTTT.

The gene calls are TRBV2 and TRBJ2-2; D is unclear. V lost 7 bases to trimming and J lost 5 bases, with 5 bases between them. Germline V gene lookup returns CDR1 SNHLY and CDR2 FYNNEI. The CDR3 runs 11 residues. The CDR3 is CASKETGELFF. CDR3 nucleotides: TGTGCCAGCAAGGAGACCGGGGAGCTGTTTTTT.

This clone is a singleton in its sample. The CDR3 region is CASSPGTVYEQYF. The CDR3 DNA is TGTGCCAGCAGCCCCGGGACAGTCTACGAGCAGTACTTC. J is TRBJ2-7 and V is TRBV11-2; TRBD1 agrees at 7 bases. In germline, CDR1 is SGHAT, CDR2 FQNNGV. After removal of 5 bases from V and 3 bases from J, the junction contained 4 bases not matched to a gene. The CDR3 covers 13 residues.

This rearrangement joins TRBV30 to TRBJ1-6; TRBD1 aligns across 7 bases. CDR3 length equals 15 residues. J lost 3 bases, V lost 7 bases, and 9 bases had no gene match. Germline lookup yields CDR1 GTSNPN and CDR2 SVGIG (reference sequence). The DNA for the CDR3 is TGTGCCTTGGAGGGGTCAGGGGGCTATAATTCACCCCTCCACTTT. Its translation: CALEGSGGYNSPLHF.